This T cell receptor beta chain was sequenced for a study of shared clonotypes between healthy human individuals. Study-level results: What rarefaction showed was incomplete sorted-subset sequencing despite large depth.

Comments on this clone: No antigen is known for it.

Naive CD8 cells were CD45RO-negative, positively selected for CCR7, excluding terminally differentiated effector memory CD45RA+ cells. The CDR3 is 15 amino acids. From germline, CDR1 is SGHRS and CDR2 YFSETQ. V lost 4 bases and J 7 bases, leaving 18 bases between the germline ends. The table came from immunoSEQ multiplex PCR; TCRdb's copy has only in-frame clones and leaves some out. In the table there are around 1.9 million clones, just over 90% of which are singletons. The TCR sequence derives from a man aged 18-30 years in good health. Some clones in this sample may be carry-over from other donors' samples. What was sequenced was naive CD8+ T cells from PBMCs. The V call is TRBV5-1, the J call TRBJ2-1; possible D gene TRBD2, 6 bases. The CDR3 is CASSTNQHSGNEQFF. CDR3 nucleotide sequence: TGCGCCAGCAGCACTAATCAACACAGCGGGAATGAGCAGTTCTTC.